The sample holds one count of the clone carrying this TCR beta chain. Clones were read by immunoSEQ multiplex PCR, and TCRdb kept only the in-frame ones, dropping some. This table holds about 180,000 clones, around 80% found once. V dropped 3 bases and J dropped 3; count of bases not matched to a gene: 4. Per the germline V gene, CDR1 is SNHLY and CDR2 is FYNNEI. CDR3 length: 15 amino acids. The entry originates in a study of blood T cell repertoires in COVID-19. The receptor's source is a human donor in a cohort sampled during active COVID-19. Source material: peripheral blood. This rearrangement joins TRBV2 to TRBJ1-2, with TRBD1 matching over 10 bases. DNA of the CDR3: TGTGCCAGCAGTGAGACAGGGGGCTTTGACTATGGCTACACCTTC. This codes for CASSETGGFDYGYTF.